The rows below give T cell receptor beta chains drawn from one sample of a study of T cell responses to AZD1222 COVID-19 vaccine. Clones were sequenced by immunoSEQ multiplex PCR, and TCRdb holds only the in-frame ones, with some missing. The sample has more than 100,000 clones, 70% to 90% seen once. This specimen consisted of peripheral blood, obtained 28 days after the second dose of the MenACWY control vaccine. Source of these receptors: an adult who received the MenACWY meningococcal vaccine as a control. CDR3s include the opening cysteine and the closing phenylalanine or tryptophan. D genes are given only for firm matches. Rows give clone size only sometimes, using once, few, many, or a class for an expanded clone.

size | J | D | V | DNA | CDR3
few | TRBJ2-5 | TRBD2 | TRBV7-2 | TGTGCCAGCAGCCCCCAAAGCGGGAGTGGGGAGACCCAGTACTTC | CASSPQSGSGETQYF
. | TRBJ1-1 | TRBD1 | TRBV19 | TGTGCCAGTAGTGGGGGACAGGCAAACACTGAAGCTTTCTTT | CASSGGQANTEAFF
. | TRBJ1-2 | . | TRBV7-2 | TGTGCCAGCAGCTTAGGATCAGCGCCTAACTATGGCTACACCTTC | CASSLGSAPNYGYTF
. | TRBJ1-4 | . | TRBV27 | TGTGCCAGCAGTCCGATTAGGGGGGGGCCCCAAAAACTGTTTTTT | CASSPIRGGPQKLFF
. | TRBJ2-2 | TRBD1 | TRBV5-1 | TGCGCCAGCAGCTCGACGGGACAGGGGAGTTTTTGGTCGAACACCGGGGAGCTGTTTTTT | CASSSTGQGSFWSNTGELFF
. | TRBJ2-4 | . | TRBV4-1 | TGCGCCAGCAGCCAAGCCCAAACGGGGGCAGTCATTCAGTACTTC | CASSQAQTGAVIQYF
few | TRBJ2-5 | . | TRBV11-2 | TGTGCCAGCAGCAGGGTGGGAGAGACCCAGTACTTC | CASSRVGETQYF
. | TRBJ2-5 | . | TRBV12-5 | TGTGCTAGTGGCTTGTGGGAGACCCAGTACTTC | CASGLWETQYF
. | TRBJ2-1 | TRBD1 | TRBV11-3 | TGTGCCAGCAGCTTAGTCGGGACAGGGGGGTACAATGAGCAGTTCTTC | CASSLVGTGGYNEQFF
. | TRBJ1-6 | . | TRBV7-8 | TGTGCCAGCAGCTCCCCAGGGTCCGGGGGATATAATTCACCCCTCCACTTT | CASSSPGSGGYNSPLHF
. | TRBJ2-2 | . | TRBV18 | TGTGCCAGCTCGCCCACAGAGTTCAACACCGGGGAGCTGTTTTTT | CASSPTEFNTGELFF
. | TRBJ2-1 | TRBD1 | TRBV9 | TGTGCCAGCAGCGTAGGGGTCACAGGGGGTTCCTACAATGAGCAGTTCTTC | CASSVGVTGGSYNEQFF
. | TRBJ2-2 | . | TRBV21-1 | TGTGCCAGCAGCAAAGCGCTCTTGGTTATTTTCAGGGCGAACACCGGGGAGCTGTTTTTT | CASSKALLVIFRANTGELFF
. | TRBJ2-2 | TRBD2 | TRBV3-1/TRBV3-2 | TGTGCCAGCAGCCAAGCACCTAGCGGGATGTTGATCGGGGAGCTGTTTTTT | CASSQAPSGMLIGELFF
. | TRBJ2-2 | . | TRBV7-9 | TGTGCCAGCAGCCCAGCAGGGAGACCCAACGGGGAGCTGTTTTTT | CASSPAGRPNGELFF
. | TRBJ1-5 | . | TRBV19 | TGTGCCAGTAGTACTCAAGGCGGATTTAGCAATCAGCCCCAGCATTTT | CASSTQGGFSNQPQHF
. | TRBJ1-5 | . | TRBV19 | TGTGCCAGTAGGCGGGATTCTATGAATCAGCCCCAGCATTTT | CASRRDSMNQPQHF
. | TRBJ2-2 | TRBD2 | TRBV13 | TGTGCCAGCAGCTACGGACTAGCGGGAGCGGTCGGGGAGCTGTTTTTT | CASSYGLAGAVGELFF
. | TRBJ2-3 | . | TRBV14 | TGTGCCAGCAGCCGAGGACAGGGGTACAAGCGGGGGAACTCTACGACTAGCACAGATACGCAGTATTTT | CASSRGQGYKRGNSTTSTDTQYF
. | TRBJ1-2 | . | TRBV7-2 | TGTGCCAGCAGCTTAGACAGTAACTCCGAGGAATACACCTTC | CASSLDSNSEEYTF
. | TRBJ1-2 | . | TRBV7-2 | TGTGCCAGCAGCTCCGGGCCACGGTATGGCTACACCTTC | CASSSGPRYGYTF
once | TRBJ1-2 | . | TRBV7-9 | TGTGCCAGCAGCGCCAGTGTGGAGGGTCACTATGGCTACACCTTC | CASSASVEGHYGYTF
. | TRBJ1-5 | TRBD1 | TRBV30 | TGTGCCTGGAGTGTGCCTCGGACAGGGGGCGGTCAGCCCCAGCATTTT | CAWSVPRTGGGQPQHF
. | TRBJ2-3 | . | TRBV5-1 | TGCGCCAGCAGCTTGGGGCGGGGTAGCACAGATACGCAGTATTTT | CASSLGRGSTDTQYF
. | TRBJ2-1 | . | TRBV9 | TGTGCCAGCAGTGCAATGGGGTCGACTGCTACCTACAATGAGCAGTTCTTC | CASSAMGSTATYNEQFF
. | TRBJ1-2 | TRBD1 | TRBV2 | TGTGCCAGCAGTCGGGACAGGGGGGACTATGGCTACACCTTC | CASSRDRGDYGYTF
few | TRBJ1-1 | . | TRBV5-4 | TGTGCCAGCAGCCCCGCGGACAGCGCGAACACTGAAGCTTTCTTT | CASSPADSANTEAFF